Below, 11 T cell receptor beta chains from the same sample are listed, as sequenced in a study of blood T cell repertoires in COVID-19. TCRdb's copy holds only in-frame clones and misses some; the assay was immunoSEQ multiplex PCR. The repertoire holds about 140,000 clones, with roughly 78% as singletons. The specimen sequenced was peripheral blood. The source of these receptors is a man in his 60s with acute or convalescent COVID-19.

The chain couples TRBV18 to TRBJ2-2; tentatively, D is TRBD1 (5 bases). Trimming removed 0 bases from V and 6 bases from J, with 5 bases in between. The CDR3 extends over 13 amino acids. Per the germline V gene, CDR1 is KGHSH and CDR2 is LQKENI. The DNA for the CDR3 is TGTGCCAGCTCACCACCGGGGCCCGGGGAGCTGTTTTTT. As protein: CASSPPGPGELFF.

The count of this clone is one. The J gene is TRBJ1-1, the V gene TRBV19; the D gene is possibly TRBD1 (5 bases). Germline V CDR1 and CDR2: LNHDA, SQIVND (reference sequence). The CDR3 is 15 amino acids. Trimming cost V 0 bases and J 5 bases, with 13 bases left between them. DNA for the CDR3: TGTGCCAGTAGTATAGATACGGCAGGGAGGACTGAAGCTTTCTTT. Translation: CASSIDTAGRTEAFF.

V is TRBV28 and J is TRBJ1-6, with 7 positions matching TRBD1. V dropped 5 bases and J dropped 0; count of bases not matched to a gene: 7. The CDR3 has 17 residues. Germline V gene data show CDR1 as MDHEN and CDR2 as SYDVKM. CDR3 in amino acids: CASSIARGSSYNSPLHF. The CDR3 DNA reads as TGTGCCAGCAGTATTGCCAGGGGGAGCTCCTATAATTCACCCCTCCACTTT.

This chain joins TRBV18 and TRBJ1-2; a weak D match, TRBD1 (5 bases). The V gene's germline CDR1 is KGHSH and CDR2 LQKENI. V shed 0 bases and J shed 8 bases, with 7 bases lying between them. This CDR3 comprises 12 residues. CDR3 coding DNA: TGTGCCAGCTCACCACCGGGGGGAGGCTACACCTTC. Residues: CASSPPGGGYTF.

The chain uses TRBV6-5 and TRBJ1-5, with D possibly being TRBD1 (5 bases). V lost 0 bases and J 1 base, leaving 7 bases between the germline ends. Germline values: CDR1 MNHEY, CDR2 SVGAGI. The CDR3 has 15 residues. CDR3 amino acids: CASSYSKGSNQPQHF. The CDR3 coding sequence is TGTGCCAGCAGTTACTCGAAGGGGAGCAATCAGCCCCAGCATTTT.

This chain uses TRBV7-3 with TRBJ1-6, with no clear D. The V end lost 2 bases, the J end lost 8 bases, and 19 bases lay between the germline ends. This CDR3 comprises 17 residues. Germline V gene lookup returns CDR1 SGHTA and CDR2 FQGTGA. The CDR3 sequence is CASSLVKRIWRDSPLHF. The CDR3 region has the DNA TGTGCCAGCAGCTTAGTAAAGAGGATATGGAGAGATTCACCCCTCCACTTT. The full variable domain, completed using reference TRBV7-3 and TRBJ1-6, is GAGVSQTPSNKVTEKGKYVELRCDPISGHTALYWYRQSLGQGPEFLIYFQGTGAADDSGLPNDRFFAVRPEGSVSTLKIQRTERGDSAVYLCASSLVKRIWRDSPLHFGNGTRLTVT.

V gene TRBV28 combines with J gene TRBJ1-2; D may be TRBD1 (6 bases). CDR1 is MDHEN, CDR2 SYDVKM, per germline. The CDR3 totals 14 residues. The ends were cut back, 6 bases at V and 4 bases at J, with 15 bases in the middle. Written as DNA, the CDR3 is TGTGCCAGCAGCCTAACCGGACAGATCTATGGCTACACCTTC. It is translated as CASSLTGQIYGYTF.

In this sample, this clone turned up once. J is TRBJ2-7 and V is TRBV29-1; TRBD1 agrees at 7 bases. This CDR3 has 12 residues. V lost 6 bases, J lost 2 bases, and 4 bases stayed unmatched. Germline CDR1 and CDR2: SQVTM and ANQGSEA. The CDR3 protein is CSVGQSAYEQYF. The CDR3 DNA reads as TGCAGCGTGGGACAGTCCGCCTACGAGCAGTACTTC.

This clone was found a few times. CDR3 region: CASSGRQGESYEQYF. CDR3 nucleotides: TGCGCCAGCAGCGGCCGACAGGGGGAATCCTACGAGCAGTACTTC. The gene calls are TRBV4-3 and TRBJ2-7, with 9 bases matching TRBD1. The CDR3 consists of 15 residues. The germline gives CDR1 LGHNA, CDR2 YSLEER. V gave up 5 bases and J gave up 1 base; unmatched junction bases: 6.

This chain joins TRBV3-1 (or the pseudogene TRBV3-2) and TRBJ2-5, with D possibly TRBD2 on 6 matching bases. Germline assignment: CDR1 LGHDT and CDR2 YNNKEL (reference sequence). The germline V and J ends were trimmed by 4 bases and 5 bases, with 8 bases remaining between them. The CDR3 is 12 amino acids. The CDR3 region has the DNA TGTGCCAGCAGCCGCGCGGGGGAGACCCAGTACTTC. This gives the protein CASSRAGETQYF.

The J gene is TRBJ1-1, the V gene TRBV5-1, with D tentatively TRBD1 (5 bases). Trimming pared 3 bases from V and 4 bases from J, leaving 13 bases between. The germline gives CDR1 SGHRS, CDR2 YFSETQ. There are 14 residues in the CDR3. The CDR3 bases are TGCGCCAGCAGCTCCCTCCCGGGGGGCACTGAAGCTTTCTTT. Encoded protein: CASSSLPGGTEAFF.